The 28 T cell receptor beta chains below all came from one sample that was sequenced in a study of blood T cell repertoires in COVID-19. Sequencing used immunoSEQ multiplex PCR; TCRdb keeps in-frame clones, though not all of them. In the table there are a few hundred thousand clones, roughly 87% of which are singletons. The sample was peripheral blood. The origin of the receptors is a woman between 40 and 50 years old who had recovered from COVID-19.

This clone has only one observation. This chain uses TRBV19 with TRBJ2-3; TRBD1 aligns across 9 bases. With 7 bases clipped from V and 2 bases from J, the junction kept 4 bases outside the gene matches. The CDR3 extends over 14 amino acids. Germline V gene sequence: CDR1 LNHDA, CDR2 SQIVND (reference sequence). CDR3 in DNA: TGTGCCAGTACCGGGACAGGGTTCACAGATACGCAGTATTTT. Its protein product is CASTGTGFTDTQYF. Drawing the rest from reference TRBV19 and TRBJ2-3, the complete variable domain is DGGITQSPKYLFRKEGQNVTLSCEQNLNHDAMYWYRQDPGQGLRLIYYSQIVNDFQKGDIAEGYSVSREKKESFPLTVTSAQKNPTAFYLCASTGTGFTDTQYFGPGTRLTVL.

The V gene is TRBV3-1 (or the pseudogene TRBV3-2), the J gene TRBJ1-3; D perhaps matches TRBD1 (6 bases). The CDR3 has 16 amino acids. The V end was cut by 1 base, the J end by 3 bases, with 13 bases between. The germline V gene has CDR1 LGHDT and CDR2 YNNKEL (reference sequence). CDR3: CASSQGRTAIGNTIYF. CDR3 nucleotides: TGTGCCAGCAGCCAAGGTCGGACAGCGATTGGAAACACCATATATTTT.

The V call is TRBV4-3, the J call TRBJ2-2; 11 bases align to TRBD2. The CDR3 length is 16 residues. Germline V CDR1 and CDR2: LGHNA, YSLEER. With 5 bases clipped from V and 4 bases from J, the junction kept 6 bases outside the gene matches. CDR3 sequence (DNA): TGCGCCAGCAGCGAACGGACTAGCGGGCCCACCGGGGAGCTGTTTTTT. This codes for CASSERTSGPTGELFF.

This clone was recorded once. The chain carries TRBV9 and TRBJ2-5; 10 nucleotides line up with TRBD2. This CDR3 contains 16 residues. Germline trimming cut 5 bases from V and 3 bases from J; bases unmatched to any gene: 10. From germline, CDR1 is SGDLS and CDR2 YYNGEE. The chain's CDR3 is CASSPGALAGEETQYF. CDR3 nucleotides: TGTGCCAGCAGTCCGGGCGCCCTAGCGGGAGAAGAGACCCAGTACTTC.

This clone was picked up a small number of times. The chain links TRBV28 to TRBJ1-2, with D maybe TRBD1 (5 bases). The CDR3 loop spans 15 amino acids. CDR1 and CDR2 (germline): MDHEN, SYDVKM. The germline V and J ends were trimmed by 5 bases and 5 bases, with 18 bases remaining between them. The CDR3 nucleotides are TGTGCCAGCAGTGGGGAGGGGTGGGGCGTATATGGCTACACCTTC. This codes for CASSGEGWGVYGYTF.

This sequence joins TRBV12-3 or TRBV12-4 and TRBJ2-7; TRBD1 is a possible D gene (6 bases). The CDR3 is 13 residues long. The V end was cut by 7 bases, the J end by 3 bases, with 13 bases between. CDR3 in amino acids: CASKKDRYYEQYF. The CDR3 DNA follows: TGTGCCAGCAAAAAAGACAGGTACTACGAGCAGTACTTC.

A single count supports this clone. V is TRBV7-6 and J is TRBJ2-2, with 7 bases lining up with TRBD1. The CDR3 runs to 15 residues. The junction had 11 bases not matched to a gene; V was cut back by 5 bases and J by 8 bases. Germline lookup yields CDR1 SGHVS and CDR2 FNYEAQ. CDR3 in DNA: TGTGCCAGCAGCCGAGAAGACAGGGCGGCGGGGGAGCTGTTTTTT. It specifies CASSREDRAAGELFF.

This chain joins TRBV28 and TRBJ2-3, with a weak D call TRBD2 (6 bases). V was shortened by 10 bases and J by 3 bases, with 11 bases between the two germline ends. Looked up from germline, CDR1 is MDHEN and CDR2 is SYDVKM. This CDR3 has 12 residues. The CDR3, as DNA: TGTGCCACTGGGGGGAGGACAGATACGCAGTATTTT. Encoded protein: CATGGRTDTQYF.

The DNA of the CDR3 is TGTGCCAGCAGCCTACCCGCTACAGGGGCGAGCACAGATACGCAGTATTTT. It yields the protein CASSLPATGASTDTQYF. V usage is TRBV5-4 and J usage is TRBJ2-3, with TRBD1 identical over 7 bases. CDR1 and CDR2 (germline): SGHNT, YYREEE (reference sequence). This CDR3 spans 17 amino acids. The trim removed 4 bases at V and 0 bases at J, leaving 11 bases unmatched.

The chain employs TRBV2 and TRBJ2-7, with 7 bases matching TRBD1. The CDR3 has 14 residues. CDR1 is SNHLY and CDR2 is FYNNEI in the germline V gene. The V and J ends lost 5 bases and 2 bases, in that order; junction bases with no gene match: 6. In DNA form, the CDR3 reads TGTGCCAGCAGTCGACAGGGTACTGCCTACGAGCAGTACTTC. Amino acid sequence: CASSRQGTAYEQYF.

The chain combines TRBV4-1 with TRBJ1-4; no definite D call. Looked up from germline, CDR1 is MGHRA and CDR2 is YSYEKL. The CDR3 runs to 14 residues. Trimming took off 1 base at V and 7 bases at J, with 10 bases between the two ends. CDR3 coding DNA: TGCGCCAGCAGCCAAGGGGCCTCCTCTGAAAAACTGTTTTTT. Translating gives CASSQGASSEKLFF.

This clone was counted many times. The J gene is TRBJ2-1, the V gene TRBV7-2, with TRBD1 matching over 8 bases. This CDR3 comprises 16 residues. With 5 bases clipped from V and 9 bases from J, the junction kept 15 bases outside the gene matches. Germline CDR1 and CDR2: SGHTA and FQGNSA. The chain's CDR3 is CASSTGFQGALGEQFF. The CDR3 DNA reads TGTGCCAGCAGCACGGGGTTTCAGGGGGCGTTGGGTGAGCAGTTCTTC.

V usage is TRBV3-1 (or the pseudogene TRBV3-2) and J usage is TRBJ1-1; unclear D gene. The CDR3 runs 14 residues. CDR1 is LGHDT and CDR2 is YNNKEL in the germline V gene (reference sequence). Trimming cost V 1 base and J 1 base, with 7 bases left between them. CDR3 nucleotide sequence: TGTGCCAGCAGCCAAGGGGCAGGGAACACTGAAGCTTTCTTT. Encoded protein: CASSQGAGNTEAFF.

CDR3 sequence reads: CASSPRGNSPLHF. In nucleotides, the CDR3 is TGTGCCAGCAGTCCCAGGGGGAATTCACCCCTCCACTTT. The rearrangement joins TRBV6-2 or TRBV6-3 to TRBJ1-6, with 7 positions matching TRBD1. V was pared by 5 bases and J by 7 bases, with 2 bases of the junction left unmatched. This CDR3 contains 13 residues. The V gene's germline CDR1 is MNHEY and CDR2 SVGEGT.

The J gene is TRBJ2-1, the V gene TRBV4-1; D unresolved. The V end was cut by 2 bases, the J end by 2 bases, with 7 bases between. Germline values: CDR1 MGHRA, CDR2 YSYEKL. This CDR3 region has 14 residues. The CDR3 bases are TGCGCCAGCAGCCAACTTGTAGCCTACAATGAGCAGTTCTTC. This gives the protein CASSQLVAYNEQFF.

This clone was seen a single time. This chain joins TRBV2 and TRBJ1-4; D call uncertain. The CDR3 sequence is 13 residues long. The germline V gene has CDR1 SNHLY and CDR2 FYNNEI. V was pared by 4 bases and J by 1 base, with 4 bases between. As DNA, the CDR3 is TGTGCCAGCAGTGGAGAAACTAATGAAAAACTGTTTTTT. Its translation is CASSGETNEKLFF.

V and J are TRBV11-2 and TRBJ2-5; D call uncertain. This CDR3 has 14 amino acids. Germline V CDR1 and CDR2: SGHAT, FQNNGV. The germline V and J ends were trimmed by 4 bases and 5 bases, with 14 bases remaining between them. The DNA of the CDR3 is TGTGCCAGCAGCTCCCCGAGGAGTGAGGAGACCCAGTACTTC. Translating it yields CASSSPRSEETQYF.

The gene calls are TRBV12-3 or TRBV12-4 and TRBJ2-7; D not resolved. Trimming pared 3 bases from V and 7 bases from J, leaving 13 bases between. CDR3 length: 13 amino acids. For the CDR3, the DNA is TGTGCCAGCAGTTTTGGAGTAGGTCGGGAGCAGTACTTC. This sequence encodes CASSFGVGREQYF.

This clone was counted between two and nine times. The chain uses TRBV4-3 and TRBJ2-5; the match to TRBD2 covers 10 bases. CDR1 is LGHNA and CDR2 is YSLEER in the germline V gene. With V trimmed by 1 base and J by 1 base, 3 bases remained unmatched. The CDR3 sequence is 16 residues long. The DNA of the CDR3 is TGCGCCAGCAGCCAAGGAATAGCGGGAGGCCAAGAGACCCAGTACTTC. This codes for CASSQGIAGGQETQYF.

The chain couples TRBV6-5 to TRBJ2-7; D possibly corresponds to TRBD2 (6 bases). The CDR3 is 13 residues long. The germline V and J ends were trimmed by 5 bases and 10 bases, with 18 bases remaining between them. Germline values: CDR1 MNHEY, CDR2 SVGAGI. The CDR3, as DNA: TGTGCCAGCAGTATTGGGACTTTTTCTCCCCAGTACGTC. Translating it yields CASSIGTFSPQYV.

J is TRBJ2-2 and V is TRBV29-1; 8 nucleotides match TRBD2. The CDR3 is 16 amino acids. Germline CDR1 and CDR2: SQVTM and ANQGSEA. The trim removed 5 bases at V and 1 base at J, leaving 9 bases unmatched. The CDR3 DNA follows: TGCAGCGTTATGTCGATCGCGGGGGGGAACACCGGGGAGCTGTTTTTT. Translated, it gives CSVMSIAGGNTGELFF.

This clone was seen once. V gene TRBV7-2 combines with J gene TRBJ2-4; 11 bases agree with TRBD2. V trimming: 5 bases; J trimming: 9 bases; junction bases outside the gene matches: 9. The length of the CDR3 is 15 residues. Looked up from germline, CDR1 is SGHTA and CDR2 is FQGNSA. The CDR3: CASSILAGGPGIQYF. CDR3 nucleotide sequence: TGTGCCAGCAGCATCTTAGCGGGAGGGCCAGGCATTCAGTACTTC.

The rearrangement links TRBV2 to TRBJ1-4, with a tentative D call TRBD1 (6 bases). The CDR3 runs to 17 residues. V was clipped by 6 bases and J by 8 bases, with 25 bases between them. Germline V gives CDR1 SNHLY, CDR2 FYNNEI. The CDR3 DNA reads TGTGCCAGCAGCCTACAGGGAATTCGGGCCAGAGGCGAAAAACTGTTTTTT. Amino acids: CASSLQGIRARGEKLFF.

The chain has TRBV3-1 (or the pseudogene TRBV3-2) and TRBJ2-3; a possible D gene is TRBD2 (6 bases). CDR1 is LGHDT, CDR2 YNNKEL, per germline (reference sequence). V lost 4 bases, J lost 0 bases, and 23 bases lay in between. The CDR3 loop spans 19 amino acids. The CDR3 reads CASSPQSRLVADSTDTQYF. Written as DNA, the CDR3 is TGTGCCAGCAGCCCTCAAAGCCGACTAGTAGCAGATAGCACAGATACGCAGTATTTT.

This clone was seen only a few times. The V and J genes are TRBV27 and TRBJ1-2; no definite D call. Trimming shortened V by 2 bases and J by 7 bases, and 23 bases separated the two germline ends. This CDR3 has 17 residues. The V gene's germline CDR1 is MNHEY and CDR2 SMNVEV (reference sequence). The chain's CDR3 is CASSLREAAARVGGYTF. The DNA for the CDR3 is TGTGCCAGCAGTTTACGGGAAGCAGCCGCAAGGGTTGGTGGCTACACCTTC.

The chain uses TRBV7-6 and TRBJ2-1; 9 nucleotides line up with TRBD2. V lost 2 bases, J lost 6 bases, and 5 bases stayed unmatched. CDR1 and CDR2 (germline): SGHVS, FNYEAQ. The length of the CDR3 is 15 residues. DNA for the CDR3: TGTGCCAGCAGCTTACTAGCGGGAAATTCCAATGAGCAGTTCTTC. Amino acids: CASSLLAGNSNEQFF. The variable domain in full, completed from reference TRBV7-6 and TRBJ2-1, reads GAGVSQSPRYKVTKRGQDVALRCDPISGHVSLYWYRQALGQGPEFLTYFNYEAQQDKSGLPNDRFSAERPEGSISTLTIQRTEQRDSAMYRCASSLLAGNSNEQFFGPGTRLTVL.

V and J are TRBV21-1 and TRBJ2-1; the table assigns TRBD2, which was not confirmed against the DNA. TRBV21-1 is described as a pseudogene. CDR3 length: 15 residues. The CDR3 nucleotides are TGTGCCAGCAGCAAAGATCCGGGGGGCTTGGGTGAGCAGTTCTTC. Translation gives CASSKDPGGLGEQFF.

This chain links TRBV5-4 with TRBJ2-3, with D perhaps TRBD1 (6 bases). CDR3 length equals 16 residues. Germline CDR1 reads SGHNT; CDR2 reads YYREEE (reference sequence). With 0 bases removed from V and 0 bases from J, the gap between germline ends came to 11 bases. The CDR3, as DNA: TGTGCCAGCAGCTTGGCTAGGGGGTATAGCACAGATACGCAGTATTTT. Its translation: CASSLARGYSTDTQYF.